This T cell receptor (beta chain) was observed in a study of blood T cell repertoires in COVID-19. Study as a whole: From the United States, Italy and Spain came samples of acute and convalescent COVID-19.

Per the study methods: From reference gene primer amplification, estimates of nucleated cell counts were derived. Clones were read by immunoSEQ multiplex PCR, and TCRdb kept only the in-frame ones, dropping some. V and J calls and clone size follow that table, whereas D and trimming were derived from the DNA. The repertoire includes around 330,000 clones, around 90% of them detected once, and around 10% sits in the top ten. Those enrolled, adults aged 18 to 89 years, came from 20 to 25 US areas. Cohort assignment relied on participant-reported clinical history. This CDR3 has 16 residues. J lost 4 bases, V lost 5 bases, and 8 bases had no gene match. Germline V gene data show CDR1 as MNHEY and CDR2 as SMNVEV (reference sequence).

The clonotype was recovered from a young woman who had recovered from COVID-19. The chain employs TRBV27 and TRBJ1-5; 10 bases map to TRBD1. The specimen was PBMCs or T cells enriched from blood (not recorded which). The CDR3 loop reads CASSPWTGGGNQPQHF. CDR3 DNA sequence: TGTGCCAGCAGTCCTTGGACAGGGGGAGGTAATCAGCCCCAGCATTTT.